This is a list of T cell receptor beta chains from one sample in a study of blood T cells in healthy people across ages. TCRdb itself ran the 5' RACE reads through MiXCR, one entry per CDR3 protein. The sample has hundreds of thousands of distinct CDR3 sequences, 22% seen once. Material: blood. The receptors were gathered from a man between 70 and 80 years old in good health. Both conserved end residues are part of each CDR3.

>TRBV29-1|TRBJ2-5
CSVPGAGSETQYF
>TRBV4-1|TRBJ2-7
CASSQADRGYEQYF
>TRBV28|TRBJ1-5
CASSTGKTNQPQHF
>TRBV10-3|TRBJ1-4
CATRTGDEDEKLFF
>TRBV20-1|TRBJ2-1
CSARGPGGTYNEQFF
>TRBV7-9|TRBJ1-4
CASSTGQPTNEKLFF
>TRBV10-3|TRBJ1-5
CAISEGGGLSNQPQHF
>TRBV12-3/TRBV12-4|TRBJ1-6
CASISPGVYNSPLHF
>TRBV5-1|NA
CASSHRDRGNNEQFF
>TRBV28|TRBJ1-1
CASSFLPTEAFF
>TRBV20-1|TRBJ2-1
CSAKGGQFGQFF
>TRBV5-1|TRBJ1-1
CASSGAPGEATEAFF
>TRBV12-3/TRBV12-4|TRBJ1-2
CASSLQGGWGYTF
>TRBV19|TRBJ2-7
CASSTAGGREYEQYF
>TRBV29-1|TRBJ2-3
CSVEPGGPADTQYF
>TRBV5-1|TRBJ2-1
CASSLGGTGGYNEQFF
>TRBV29-1|TRBJ1-1
CSVVGWVNTEAFF
>TRBV5-1|TRBJ2-3
CASNSSGRAWTDTQYF
>TRBV20-1|TRBJ1-2
CSASSRGINGYTF
>TRBV12-3/TRBV12-4|TRBJ2-3
CASSSQGATQDTQYF
>TRBV5-1|TRBJ1-2
CASSPEGQGQDTF
>TRBV6-5|TRBJ2-5
CASSQGTWETQYF
>TRBV7-2|TRBJ1-2
CASSPDRGEGYTF
>TRBV29-1|TRBJ2-3
CSVGLGRDTQYF
>TRBV20-1|TRBJ2-7
CSALGLAGDYEQYF
>TRBV14|TRBJ2-1
CTSSQGLAANEQFF
>TRBV28|TRBJ1-4
CASSPPLGSNSPKLFF
>TRBV12-3/TRBV12-4|TRBJ2-1
CASSFQGRNEQFF
>TRBV16|TRBJ1-6
CASSQYEGASSPLHF
>TRBV9|NA
CASSVGGLAGGTDEQFF
>TRBV9|TRBJ1-2
CASSAQGMGVGGYTF
>TRBV3-1|TRBJ1-1
CASSPNAGGVFYTEAFF
>TRBV5-5|TRBJ2-3
CASSPPWKEDTQYF
>TRBV6-6|TRBJ2-3
CASSYSVMSTDTQYF
>TRBV12-3/TRBV12-4|TRBJ1-5
CASSLRSQGLNQPQHF
>TRBV4-3|TRBJ1-5
CASSQDHRVNQPQHF
>TRBV7-2|TRBJ2-3
CASSLGVAGADTQYF
>TRBV12-3/TRBV12-4|TRBJ1-6
CASSLVSGAASPLHF
>TRBV20-1|TRBJ1-5
CSAHLGVLGQPQHF
>TRBV6-1|TRBJ1-1
CASTGRGVTVAFF
>TRBV2|TRBJ1-2
CASRNQRQAGYTF
>TRBV10-2|TRBJ1-2
CASSESRDRGQLGYGYTF
>TRBV7-2|TRBJ1-1
CASSRDRGGSTEAFF
>TRBV20-1|NA
CSASPTVNEQFF
>TRBV12-3/TRBV12-4|TRBJ2-5
CASGLGQETQYF
>TRBV5-6|TRBJ2-1
CASSLGSKNEQFF
>TRBV30|TRBJ1-2
CAWTFGQGTGYTF
>TRBV7-2|TRBJ2-3
CASTLGTSGFTDTQYF
>TRBV7-2|TRBJ2-4
CASKESGGLDIQYF
>TRBV5-5|TRBJ2-2
CASSLGRSFTGELFF
>TRBV20-1|TRBJ2-1
CSALTSGGDNEQFF
>TRBV27|TRBJ1-5
CASSLSYGAGNQPQHF
>TRBV7-2|TRBJ2-3
CASSRRPDLAGVGDTQYF
>TRBV28|TRBJ2-7
CASSLPTRPYEQYF
>TRBV12-3/TRBV12-4|TRBJ2-1
CASSLKDRGRNEQFF
>TRBV20-1|TRBJ2-1
CSARDLPQNNEQFF
>TRBV7-9|TRBJ2-3
CASSQWQGPTDTQYF
>TRBV6-5|TRBJ2-3
CASRARPQASTDTQYF
>TRBV5-1|TRBJ2-3
CASSLSGADRDTQYF
>TRBV29-1|TRBJ1-5
CSVDEGLGPQHF